This entry describes one TCR beta chain. The antigen remains undetermined. The data stem from a study of shared clonotypes between healthy human individuals. Findings and limits, study-wide: Against clonotypes common to all four donors, non-shared ones had lower generation probabilities.

After removal of 3 bases from V and 4 bases from J, the junction contained 3 bases not matched to a gene. Per germline, CDR1 SQVTM and CDR2 ANQGSEA. The CDR3 sequence is 12 residues long. Sequencing used immunoSEQ multiplex PCR; TCRdb keeps in-frame clones, though not all of them. The sample contains some 2 million clones, about 95% of which appear only once. Terminally differentiated effector memory CD45RA+ cells were left out of the naive CD8 fraction, which was CD45RO-negative and positively selected for CCR7. Sequenced material: naive CD8+ T cells sorted from blood. The chain joins TRBV29-1 to TRBJ2-7; TRBD1 matches at 7 bases. This receptor was identified in a man aged 18 to 30 in good health. The DNA of the CDR3 is TGCAGCGTTGAGCTACAGGGGTACGAGCAGTACTTC. This translates into CSVELQGYEQYF.